The 6 T cell receptor beta chains in this list originate from one sample, sequenced in a study of blood T cell repertoires in COVID-19. TCRdb's copy holds only in-frame clones and misses some; the assay was immunoSEQ multiplex PCR. The table lists just over 650,000 clones, 75% to 90% of them singletons. The sequenced sample consisted of peripheral blood. Receptors were obtained from a woman aged 18-29 years with acute or convalescent COVID-19.

The V call is TRBV21-1, the J call TRBJ2-1; TRBD1 is the table's D call, not checked against the DNA. TRBV21-1 constitutes a pseudogene. CDR3 length: 14 amino acids. Written as DNA, the CDR3 is TGTGCCAGCATCAACAGGGGAAGGGGCAATGAGCAGTTCTTC. It yields the protein CASINRGRGNEQFF.

This clone came up once. The rearrangement joins TRBV14 to TRBJ1-3, with 8 bases identical to TRBD1. Germline CDR1 reads SGHDN; CDR2 reads FVKESK. With 3 bases clipped from V and 1 base from J, the junction kept 5 bases outside the gene matches. The CDR3 has 16 amino acids. CDR3 DNA: TGTGCCAGCAGCCATCAGGGGGCAATATCTGGAAACACCATATATTTT. Translating it yields CASSHQGAISGNTIYF.

The chain joins TRBV11-3 to TRBJ2-1; 7 bases map to TRBD1. V lost 2 bases to trimming and J lost 10 bases; unmatched junction nucleotides: 2. The CDR3 runs 12 residues. Germline assignment: CDR1 SGHNT and CDR2 YENEEA. The CDR3 DNA follows: TGTGCCAGCAGCTTACAGGACAGGGAGCAGTTCTTC. Translated, it gives CASSLQDREQFF.

This sequence joins TRBV7-8 and TRBJ2-7, with TRBD1 identical over 9 bases. The CDR3 extends over 16 amino acids. Germline-derived CDR1 and CDR2 are SGHVS and FQNEAQ. V lost 7 bases to trimming and J lost 3 bases; unmatched junction nucleotides: 13. CDR3 nucleotide sequence: TGTGCCAGCACCCTGATATTGGGACAGGGATTCTACGAGCAGTACTTC. This translates into CASTLILGQGFYEQYF. The full variable domain, completed using reference TRBV7-8 and TRBJ2-7, is GAGVSQSPRYKVAKRGQDVALRCDPISGHVSLFWYQQALGQGPEFLTYFQNEAQLDKSGLPSDRFFAERPEGSVSTLKIQRTQQEDSAVYLCASTLILGQGFYEQYFGPGTRLTVT.

J is TRBJ1-2 and V is TRBV2; tentative D call: TRBD1 (5 bases). Germline V gives CDR1 SNHLY, CDR2 FYNNEI. V was trimmed by 3 bases and J by 4 bases, leaving 15 bases between them. The CDR3 is 15 amino acids. DNA for the CDR3: TGTGCCAGCAGTGAGAGGAATACAGGAACCTATGGCTACACCTTC. Protein: CASSERNTGTYGYTF.

This clone was detected only once. V usage is TRBV19 and J usage is TRBJ1-3; D is undetermined. The CDR3 spans 13 residues. Germline CDR1 is LNHDA and CDR2 is SQIVND (reference sequence). V lost 5 bases and J 6 bases, leaving 11 bases between the germline ends. CDR3 sequence reads: CASSDGGQNTIYF. The DNA for the CDR3 is TGTGCCAGTAGTGACGGAGGGCAAAACACCATATATTTT.